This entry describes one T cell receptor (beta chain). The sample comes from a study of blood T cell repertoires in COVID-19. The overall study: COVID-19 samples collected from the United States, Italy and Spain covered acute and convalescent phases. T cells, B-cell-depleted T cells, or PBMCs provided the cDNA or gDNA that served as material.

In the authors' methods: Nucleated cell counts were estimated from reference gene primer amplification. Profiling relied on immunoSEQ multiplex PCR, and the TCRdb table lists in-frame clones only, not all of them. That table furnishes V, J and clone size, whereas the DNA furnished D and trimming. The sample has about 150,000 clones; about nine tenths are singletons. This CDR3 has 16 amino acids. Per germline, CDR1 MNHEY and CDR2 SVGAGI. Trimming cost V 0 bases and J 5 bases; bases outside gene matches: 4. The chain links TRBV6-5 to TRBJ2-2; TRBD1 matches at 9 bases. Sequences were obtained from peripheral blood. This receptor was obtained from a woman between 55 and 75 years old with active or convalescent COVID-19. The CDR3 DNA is TGTGCCAGCAGTTACTCGAACAGGGGGCGGACCGGGGAGCTGTTTTTT. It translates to CASSYSNRGRTGELFF.